Listed below are T cell receptor beta chains from one sample, sequenced in a study of CD8+CD57+ T cells in acquired aplastic anemia. TCRdb redid the calling of the reads with MiXCR, one entry per CDR3 protein. The sample holds 170,000 or so distinct CDR3 sequences, about three fifths seen once. Material: sorted CD4+, CD8+, or CD8+CD57+ T cells (not recorded which) from PBMCs. These receptors came from a human donor with aplastic anemia. The CDR3 runs from the conserved cysteine through the conserved F or W. The order of the fields is clone size, J gene, V gene, D gene, CDR3 protein, CDR3 DNA. D genes are given only for firm matches. Some rows have no size entry. The others give once, few or many, or a class for an expanded clone.

>.|TRBJ1-2|TRBV7-9|TRBD1
CASSSQTGVAYGYTF
TGTGCCAGCAGCTCCCAGACAGGGGTTGCCTATGGCTACACCTTC
>.|TRBJ2-7|TRBV20-1|TRBD2
CSARDGGLADYEQYF
TGCAGTGCTAGAGATGGGGGACTAGCGGACTACGAGCAGTACTTC
>.|TRBJ2-3|TRBV11-2|.
CASSLDLVDTQYF
TGTGCCAGCAGCTTAGACTTGGTAGATACGCAGTATTTT
>.|TRBJ1-1|TRBV19|TRBD1
CASSILPGQGFPEAFF
TGTGCCAGTAGTATCCTACCGGGACAGGGTTTTCCTGAAGCTTTCTTT
>.|TRBJ2-3|TRBV9|TRBD2
CASSALAGGSTDTQYF
TGTGCCAGCAGCGCCCTAGCGGGGGGGAGCACAGATACGCAGTATTTT
>many|TRBJ1-5|TRBV12-3/TRBV12-4|.
CASSWGTSDQPQHF
TGTGCCAGCAGTTGGGGGACCTCCGATCAGCCCCAGCATTTT
>.|TRBJ2-7|TRBV19|.
CASTDRGGYEQYF
TGTGCCAGTACTGATCGGGGAGGCTACGAGCAGTACTTC
>.|TRBJ1-6|TRBV7-8|TRBD1
CASSSDRGSPLHF
TGTGCCAGCAGCTCGGACAGGGGATCACCCCTCCACTTT
>.|TRBJ1-6|TRBV7-9|.
CASSLGGVYNSPLHF
TGTGCCAGCAGCTTAGGGGGTGTTTATAATTCACCCCTCCACTTT
>.|TRBJ1-6|TRBV15|TRBD1
CATSTRTGANSPLHF
TGTGCCACCAGCACCCGGACAGGCGCCAATTCACCCCTCCACTTT
>.|TRBJ1-4|TRBV9|TRBD1
CASSPPTGPEVEKLFF
TGTGCCAGCAGCCCCCCGACAGGGCCGGAGGTGGAAAAACTGTTTTTT
>few|TRBJ1-5|TRBV20-1|.
CSAARVEGGQPQHF
TGCAGTGCCGCCCGGGTCGAGGGAGGTCAGCCCCAGCATTTT
>once|TRBJ2-7|TRBV14|.
CASSQDLGILGYEQYF
TGTGCCAGCAGCCAAGATCTGGGAATCCTAGGGTACGAGCAGTACTTC
>few|TRBJ2-1|TRBV7-6|.
CASSLEGWGSSYNEQFF
TGTGCCAGCAGCTTAGAAGGGTGGGGGAGCTCCTACAATGAGCAGTTCTTC
>many|TRBJ2-7|TRBV20-1|TRBD1
CSAQAGDRSLYEQYF
TGCAGTGCCCAGGCTGGGGACAGGTCTCTCTACGAGCAGTACTTC
>once|TRBJ1-2|TRBV10-3|.
CAISGTVANYGYTF
TGTGCCATCAGTGGTACGGTAGCTAACTATGGCTACACCTTC
>.|TRBJ2-1|TRBV15|.
CATSRGSYNEQFF
TGTGCCACCAGCAGAGGCAGTTACAATGAGCAGTTCTTC
>.|TRBJ1-1|TRBV19|.
CASSIGTRNTEAFF
TGTGCCAGTAGTATAGGCACTAGGAACACTGAAGCTTTCTTT
>many|TRBJ2-7|TRBV12-3/TRBV12-4|.
CASSSPGTEAYEQYF
TGTGCCAGCAGTTCCCCCGGGACCGAAGCCTACGAGCAGTACTTC
>.|TRBJ1-2|TRBV5-4|TRBD1
CASSSGQGNYGYTF
TGTGCCAGCAGCTCGGGACAGGGGAACTATGGCTACACCTTC
>.|TRBJ2-5|TRBV9|TRBD2
CASSPRASGGLETQYF
TGTGCCAGCAGCCCTCGGGCTAGCGGGGGGTTGGAGACCCAGTACTTC
>.|TRBJ2-6|TRBV9|TRBD2
CASSVSGGLANVLTF
TGTGCCAGCAGCGTCTCCGGGGGGTTAGCCAACGTCCTGACTTTC